One and the same sample provided the 5 T cell receptor beta chains below, sequenced in a study of OX40 agonist ivuxolimab in advanced cancers. Assay used: immunoSEQ multiplex PCR; TCRdb lists only in-frame clones, some missing. The data show almost 80,000 clones, approximately 84% seen once. The specimen comprised CD4+ or CD8+ T cells sorted from blood, sampled in a trial of the OX40 agonist ivuxolimab. The receptors were sampled from an adult with an advanced solid tumor such as melanoma, head and neck, liver or kidney cancer.

The V call is TRBV11-3, the J call TRBJ1-2, with D maybe TRBD1 (5 bases). The CDR3 loop spans 13 amino acids. Germline V lookup: CDR1 SGHNT, CDR2 YENEEA. V was cut by 4 bases and J by 4 bases, with 10 bases left in between. Here the CDR3 DNA reads TGTGCCAGCAGCTCGCCAGGGAGCTATGGCTACACCTTC. Its protein product is CASSSPGSYGYTF.

The CDR3 loop reads CASRFTGTGNAGELFF. The CDR3 region has the DNA TGCGCCAGCAGGTTCACCGGGACAGGGAATGCCGGGGAGCTGTTTTTT. The V gene is TRBV5-1, the J gene TRBJ2-2, with 9 nucleotides matching TRBD1. The CDR3 contains 16 residues. Germline V gives CDR1 SGHRS, CDR2 YFSETQ. The ends lost 5 bases at V and 6 bases at J; junction bases unmatched: 11.

In DNA form, the CDR3 reads TGTGCCAGCAGCTTAGCCGGTTCCTACAATGAGCAGTTCTTC. The encoded protein is CASSLAGSYNEQFF. V usage is TRBV11-2 and J usage is TRBJ2-1; no firm D call. The CDR3 has 14 amino acids. Trimming shortened V by 1 base and J by 1 base, and 5 bases separated the two germline ends. Germline values: CDR1 SGHAT, CDR2 FQNNGV.

The V and J genes are TRBV28 and TRBJ2-5; 7 bases match TRBD2. CDR3 length: 14 amino acids. Trimming took 4 bases from V and 5 from J; bases not matched to a gene: 7. Per the germline V gene, CDR1 is MDHEN and CDR2 is SYDVKM. DNA of the CDR3: TGTGCCAGCAGTTCTCGGACTAGAGGGGAGACCCAGTACTTC. Translated: CASSSRTRGETQYF.

As DNA, the CDR3 is TGTGCCAGCAGCCCCCGTAGGCAGAGCACCGGGGAGCTGTTTTTT. It codes for CASSPRRQSTGELFF. This rearrangement joins TRBV7-2 to TRBJ2-2; D gene ambiguous. The CDR3 spans 15 residues. V dropped 5 bases and J dropped 4 bases, with 14 bases sitting between them. Germline assignment: CDR1 SGHTA and CDR2 FQGNSA.